These T cell receptor beta chains were read from a single sample in a study of blood T cell repertoires in COVID-19. The protocol was immunoSEQ multiplex PCR, while the TCRdb copy is restricted to in-frame clones and leaves out a portion. Among tens of thousands of clones listed, about 83% were seen once. Sequenced: peripheral blood. The receptors come from a man between 65 and 85 years old with acute or convalescent COVID-19. CDR3s include the opening cysteine and the closing phenylalanine or tryptophan. A D gene is named only where the DNA matches it firmly. A row's size may be missing; if present it is once, few, many or a size class.

V	size	J	D	DNA	CDR3
TRBV18	.	TRBJ2-3	TRBD2	TGTGCCAGCTCACCGGGACTAGCGGGAGGGCCAGATACGCAGTATTTT	CASSPGLAGGPDTQYF
TRBV28	.	TRBJ1-2	.	TGTGCCAGCAGTTTTCCAGGGCGGGAGAACTATGGCTACACCTTC	CASSFPGRENYGYTF
TRBV15	.	TRBJ2-3	.	TGTGCCACCAGCATCACTAGTTTCTCGCAGTATTTT	CATSITSFSQYF
TRBV7-8	.	TRBJ2-1	.	TGTGCCAGCAGCTTAGTGAGGAATTCCTACAATGAGCAGTTCTTC	CASSLVRNSYNEQFF
TRBV9	.	TRBJ2-7	TRBD1	TGTGCCAGCAGCGGGGACCGGACAGGGTGGAACGAGCAGTACTTC	CASSGDRTGWNEQYF
TRBV7-8	few	TRBJ1-6	.	TGTGCCAGCAGCTTAACCAGGGTTTCACCCCTCCACTTT	CASSLTRVSPLHF
TRBV12-3/TRBV12-4	.	TRBJ2-5	TRBD1	TGTGCCAGCAGATCACAGGGGATAGAGACCCAGTACTTC	CASRSQGIETQYF
TRBV5-4	.	TRBJ1-3	.	TGTGCCAGCAGCCTAGACGCGGGGCTCGGAAACACCATATATTTT	CASSLDAGLGNTIYF
TRBV3-1/TRBV3-2	.	TRBJ2-1	.	TGTGCCAGCAGCCAAGATCATACGAGCGAGCAGTTCTTC	CASSQDHTSEQFF
TRBV12-3/TRBV12-4	.	TRBJ2-1	.	TGTGCCAGCAGTTTAGTTCAAAACAATGAGCAGTTCTTC	CASSLVQNNEQFF
TRBV7-3	.	TRBJ2-1	TRBD1	TGTGCCAGCAGCTTGGACAGGGACGCGGGGGAGCAGTTCTTC	CASSLDRDAGEQFF
TRBV3-1/TRBV3-2	.	TRBJ1-2	.	TGTGCCAGCAGCGCCCAGGGGTTCCCCTTCTATGGCTACACCTTC	CASSAQGFPFYGYTF
TRBV28	.	TRBJ2-1	TRBD2	TGTGCCAGCAGAAGCGGGAGCCGCCACAATGAGCAGTTCTTC	CASRSGSRHNEQFF
TRBV29-1	few	TRBJ1-2	.	TGCAGCGTTGATCTGCAGGGAGGCGGCTACACCTTC	CSVDLQGGGYTF
TRBV19	.	TRBJ1-2	.	TGTGCCAGTGGTCGTTGGGGGGGCCAAGGCTACACCTTC	CASGRWGGQGYTF
TRBV6-5	.	TRBJ1-5	.	TGTGCCAGCAGTCGGGCAGGGGCCCTCAATCAGCCCCAGCATTTT	CASSRAGALNQPQHF
TRBV7-2	.	TRBJ1-5	.	TGTGCCAGCAGCTTAGAAGGGACACCTAATCAGCCCCAGCATTTT	CASSLEGTPNQPQHF
TRBV4-2	.	TRBJ2-3	.	TGTGCCAGCAGCCAATCCATAGCCGGCGGCGGAACAGATACGCAGTATTTT	CASSQSIAGGGTDTQYF
TRBV29-1	.	TRBJ2-7	TRBD2	TGCAGCGTTGAAGAGGGACTAGCGGGAACCTACGAGCAGTACTTC	CSVEEGLAGTYEQYF
TRBV7-3	.	TRBJ2-1	TRBD2	TGTGCCAGCAGCTTACGGCTAGCGGGAGGGGATGAGCAGTTCTTC	CASSLRLAGGDEQFF
TRBV3-1/TRBV3-2	.	TRBJ2-7	TRBD2	TGTGCCAGCAGCCACCAGATTTGGACTAGCCAGCAGTACTTC	CASSHQIWTSQQYF
TRBV25-1	.	TRBJ1-4	.	TGTGCCAGCAGTGAAAGGTTGCCGGGAAAACTGTTTTTT	CASSERLPGKLFF
TRBV24-1	.	TRBJ1-5	.	TGTGCCACCCGGGGGGTAGGGAATCAGCCCCAGCATTTT	CATRGVGNQPQHF
TRBV7-6	.	TRBJ2-2	TRBD2	TGTGCCAGCAGCTTAAGCTCAGCGGGATCATGGGTCGCGACCGGGGAGCTGTTTTTT	CASSLSSAGSWVATGELFF